The 6 T cell receptor beta chains presented below share a single source sample, sequenced in a study of identical twins. TCRdb re-analysed the 5' RACE reads in MiXCR, keeping a single row per CDR3 protein. The data show nearly 650,000 distinct CDR3 sequences, about 7% seen once. The same sample was also studied in work on yellow fever vaccine responses in identical twins.

Material: PBMCs. The receptors originated from a young woman in good health.

This clonotype turned up a few times. The V gene is TRBV7-9, the J gene TRBJ2-7, with no clear D. There are 13 residues in the CDR3. Looked up from germline, CDR1 is SEHNR and CDR2 is FQNEAQ (reference sequence). Trimming left V 4 bases short and J 4 bases short, with 11 bases between. CDR3 sequence reads: CASSCPTCYEQYV. The CDR3 bases are TGTGCCAGCAGCTGCCCAACTTGTTACGAGCAGTACGTC.

V and J are TRBV27 and TRBJ2-1, with D tentatively TRBD1 (6 bases). Germline V CDR1 and CDR2: MNHEY, SMNVEV (reference sequence). The CDR3 is 14 residues long. Trimming removed 6 bases at V and 4 bases at J, with 13 bases between. CDR3 in DNA: TGTGCCAGCAGCCCTACCGACAGGTACAATGAGCAGTTCTTC. It encodes CASSPTDRYNEQFF.

This clonotype was seen more than once but under ten times. This sequence joins TRBV7-8 and TRBJ1-1, with 7 bases matching TRBD1. Per the germline V gene, CDR1 is SGHVS and CDR2 is FQNEAQ. The CDR3 is made up of 15 amino acids. The J segment lost 5 bases and the V segment lost 1 base, leaving 7 bases of the junction unmatched. CDR3 coding DNA: TGTGCCAGCAGCTTAGTAGGGACAGCGCGAACTGAAGCTTTCTTT. Translation gives CASSLVGTARTEAFF.

This clonotype was found a few times. The chain couples TRBV29-1 to TRBJ1-4; D perhaps matches TRBD1 (6 bases). The CDR3 has 13 residues. Per germline, CDR1 SQVTM and CDR2 ANQGSEA. V lost 5 bases and J lost 11, with 18 bases in between. CDR3 sequence (DNA): TGCAGCGTTCGCGCGCAGGACAGAGCGAAACTGTTTTTT. It yields the protein CSVRAQDRAKLFF.

The CDR3 sequence: CSARGLGSYTGELFF. As DNA, the CDR3 is TGCAGTGCTAGAGGGCTAGGGTCGTACACCGGGGAGCTGTTTTTT. The chain employs TRBV20-1 and TRBJ2-2, with D unclear. Deletions cut 1 base from V and 3 bases from J, with 12 bases between. The CDR3 has 15 residues. The V gene's germline CDR1 is DFQATT and CDR2 SNEGSKA (reference sequence).

In this sample, this clonotype turned up many times. This CDR3 is CASSLGRQGNTGELFF. The DNA for the CDR3 is TGTGCCAGCAGTTTAGGCAGACAGGGGAACACCGGGGAGCTGTTTTTT. The V and J genes are TRBV12-3 or TRBV12-4 and TRBJ2-2; 7 nucleotides line up with TRBD1. The CDR3 is 16 amino acids. Trimming cost V 1 base and J 1 base; bases outside gene matches: 3.